This T cell receptor beta chain was profiled in a study of cytomegalovirus exposure and HLA in healthy donors (TCRdb year 2017). As for the study more broadly: An earlier analysis of several hundred of the donors reported about 250 Gb of sequence data and approximately 110 million unique TCR beta sequences from 150 million to 200 million T cells. An early release that covered 640 HLA-typed donors contained approximately 300 gigabases of sequencing data and 65 million to 100 million unique TCR sequences. Of the roughly 410 genotyped donors, approximately 81% were placed in the genetic ancestry cluster associated with self-reported Caucasian donors. The study aimed to test whether signatures of past pathogen exposure could be identified by cataloging public T cell receptors. The study used immunosequencing to profile the T cell repertoires of about 670 subjects and linked those repertoires to cytomegalovirus serostatus. Besides the first cohort of approximately 710 subjects, a separate validation cohort made up of 120 different subjects was used. To predict cytomegalovirus infection status, the study combined high-throughput TCR immunosequencing, statistical association of individual TCRs with disease status, and machine learning. To study patterns of TCR occurrence, a later analysis re-analyzed previously published TCR beta repertoires from around 700 donors and added high-resolution HLA genotyping. In the later analysis, no new phenotypic data were used to find candidate immune exposures; instead, reliance was placed on TCR beta sequences and their occurrence across donors. In an earlier analysis of around 540 of the donors, high-throughput TCR beta sequencing was used to judge whether each TCR beta V gene segment behaved as functional or pseudogenic. Donor age, sex, ethnicity and CMV serostatus were compiled together with the repertoire data. In a later genetic analysis, genome-wide SNP genotypes for about three fifths of the 666 donors were used, and that subset was treated as a discovery cohort. Every discovery cohort repertoire had been produced on one sequencing platform. HLA typing included class I and class II loci at four-digit resolution. Typing coverage differed by locus: A, B, C, DRB1 and DQB1 were typed in roughly 620-640 donors, DQA1 in roughly 500, DPA1 in around 600, and DPB1 in roughly 470. About 5 DR-DQ haplotypes were handled as single units for association and clustering, since linkage in the cohort was strong. Among some 400 genotyped donors of the cohort, an average of approximately 240,000 unique TCR beta nucleotide sequences was sequenced per donor, of which about 18% were non-productive. Results the study describes overall, beyond this receptor: In a later analysis, around 15,000 TCR beta sequences were associated with specific HLA alleles at a false discovery rate of 0.05. Several of the top co-occurrence clusters appeared to be linked to parvovirus B19, influenza, CMV and Epstein-Barr virus, according to a later analysis. According to the authors, the approach could potentially be generalized to other disease states and immunological phenotypes. For the cohort, immune exposure information was limited to CMV serostatus. In a later analysis, the rate of TCR association differed among HLA loci, with DRB1 alleles having the most associated TCRs and HLA-C alleles having the fewest. Only TCR beta chains were sequenced in this cohort, and the absence of alpha or paired-chain data limited detectable features. Across donors, most TCR sequences were observed very rarely, whereas some public TCRs were present in many individuals. The study listed 164 TCR beta chains as associated with cytomegalovirus. A further reported finding was that TCR beta sequences accurately predicted the HLA-A and HLA-B alleles for most subjects in the first cohort. The earlier analysis of approximately 560 of the donors excluded fewer than 20 rarely observed V segments, including chromosome 9 orphons, because counts were too low. Strong co-occurrence of HLA alleles, especially DR and DQ, made assigning TCR associations to individual alleles difficult. Correlated functional status among segregating V segments might reflect linkage disequilibrium, but an unknown experimental factor could not be ruled out. The presence/absence analyses assumed that sequencing depth was roughly uniform across donors, and that assumption may not be true. A few of the identified cytomegalovirus-associated TCR beta chains were confirmed in vitro to be specific for cytomegalovirus antigens. In a later analysis, most CMV-associated TCR beta chains were found to appear HLA-restricted, with HLA associations seemingly driven largely by CMV exposure. Because HLA typing was missing for some donors at each locus, association tests included only the typed subset. A group of highly shared sequence variants was considered likely to be a technical artifact of the sequencing pipeline. An earlier analysis of approximately 570 of the donors showed that most TCR beta V segments appeared in productive rearrangements either about 87% or about 30% of the time, which broadly matched IMGT annotations. According to a later genetic analysis, donors in an Asian-associated ancestry cluster had fewer N-insertions in productive TCRs than the approximately 630-donor mean. V-gene and J-gene trimming of TCR beta chains was associated with a missense DCLRE1C variant in a later genetic analysis, and the association was replicated in an independent cohort. Compared with equally common non-associated chains, HLA-associated TCR beta chains in a later analysis were more clonally expanded and had lower generation probabilities. In both the original and validation cohorts, the classifier was reported to diagnose cytomegalovirus status with high specificity and sensitivity. Because the 87-base-pair reads could not distinguish some IMGT-functional V segments, including TRBV6-2 and TRBV6-3, those segments were excluded.

The cohort was made up of about 610 healthy bone marrow donors. All cohort members were sampled while nominally healthy, although unrecorded immune exposures were likely present. The donor was CMV seropositive and was included in the group of 250 to 350 seropositive cohort members. A peripheral blood sample was collected from each donor, and TCR beta sequencing was performed on peripheral blood mononuclear cells. The Qiagen DNeasy Blood Extraction Kit was used to extract genomic DNA from the blood cell samples. This clone occurred a few times. The target of this receptor is not known. Base qualities are missing; no much larger clone stands one base away. Preparation of the library involved the immunoSEQ multiplex PCR assay. A mixture of 60 forward primers for TCR Vbeta segments and 13 reverse primers for TCR Jbeta segments was used in the multiplex PCR. A multiplex PCR assay on genomic DNA amplified the CDR3 region of rearranged TCR beta genes. The amplified TCR beta libraries were sequenced on the Illumina HiSeq System as 87-base-pair reads. The source study handled its data this way. A later analysis tallied roughly 76 million unique TCR beta chains across the 666 repertoires, and about 10 million of those chains were shared by two or more donors. Raw reads were error-corrected and collapsed into unique sequences with a nearest-neighbor algorithm that merged closely related sequences to remove PCR and sequencing errors. To assign V, D and J gene segments, CDR3 sequences were aligned to IMGT reference sequences. For a sequence to be retained, a match of at least six nucleotides to both a V gene segment and a J gene segment was required. A rearrangement was called productive if the CDR3 had no stop codons and remained in frame with V and J, and every other rearrangement was called non-productive. Following IMGT convention, CDR3 was defined as the stretch from the second conserved V-encoded cysteine to the conserved J-encoded phenylalanine. In an earlier analysis of more than 550 of the donors, sequences lacking an unambiguous match to a single V gene segment were excluded. In an earlier analysis of several hundred of the donors, V segments were called functional above 56.7% productive rearrangements and were called segregating when the between-donor standard deviation exceeded 5%. A statistical classification framework was developed to diagnose cytomegalovirus status using the catalog of TCR beta chain sequences. A later analysis assigned V and J genes by comparing TCR nucleotide sequences with IMGT/GENE-DB human TR gene sequences. In a later analysis, CDR3 sequences and most-parsimonious VDJ recombination scenarios were assigned using the TCRdist pipeline. In a later analysis, every TCR beta chain was defined by the combination of its CDR3 amino acid sequence and its V-gene family, and reads without a unique V-gene family were dropped. A later analysis removed 592 highly shared, low-generation-probability nucleotide sequences to deal with suspected cross-contamination and a sequencing artifact. In a later analysis, a clonal expansion index for each public chain was calculated from normalized within-repertoire ranks of inferred template counts. Generation probabilities in a later analysis came from a VDJ recombination model fitted to out-of-frame rearrangements, and those results were checked against IGoR. In a later analysis, TCR-TCR, TCR-HLA and TCR-CMV co-occurrence was scored with hypergeometric tests, and a repertoire-size bias correction was applied to TCR pairs. False discovery rates were estimated in a later analysis by permuting HLA or CMV assignments 20 times. A later analysis grouped co-occurring TCRs with DBSCAN, adding TCRdist sequence similarity when clustering within HLA-allele-positive subsets. Repertoires with fewer than 30,000 or more than 120,000 public chains were left out of co-occurrence clustering, as were five repertoires with anomalous nucleotide sharing. The source is immuneACCESS, and TCRdb retained only in-frame sequences with V and J called. Part of the clones is not carried over; for the studies checked, unresolved V genes explain less than half of this, and the remainder is unexplained. That table supplies the V and J calls and clone size; D and trimming were determined from the DNA. The sample data list 150,000 to 200,000 clones, and 9.5% of these were observed just once. The ten most abundant clones make up 1% to 1.5% of the sample.

V is clipped by 2 bases and J by 0 bases, and the sequence between their germline boundaries is 13 bases long. The germline V gene (reference sequence) specifies SGHNT as CDR1 and YYREEE as CDR2. From its cysteine to its phenylalanine, the CDR3 spans 16 amino acids. The entry retains the CDR3 DNA only, 48 bases that are in frame from base 1. The clonotype comes from a woman aged 25 to 39 in good health and CMV-seropositive. In this chain, TRBV5-4 is recombined with TRBJ2-3; TRBD1 is a weak D gene call, 6 bases matching. Specimen: PBMCs. In nucleotide form, the sequence is TGTGCCAGCAGCTTTGGGGGCAGGGGAAGCACAGATACGCAGTATTTT. Its translation reads: CASSFGGRGSTDTQYF.